These 4 T cell receptor beta chains share one sample of origin, sequenced in a study of tumor-infiltrating lymphocytes in primary liver carcinoma. Total RNA and DNA came together from around 18-30 mg of bulk tissue without cell sorting. The investigators made TCR beta cDNA from about 510 ng total RNA, using a constant-region primer. Slightly modified ARM-PCR, run as three nested multiplex PCR rounds, produced the TCR beta libraries. The two initial PCR rounds, about 9 cycles each, used TRBV1-TRBV30 forward and C-beta reverse primers. TCRdb independently ran MiXCR on the multiplex PCR reads; one entry per CDR3 protein. Of 90,000 to 150,000 distinct CDR3 sequences listed, roughly 70% were seen once; the top ten hold 8.1%. The sequencing input was tumor-adjacent normal liver tissue. Receptors were obtained from a woman aged 55-69 years with primary liver carcinoma and hepatitis B virus infection.

Worth noting for this clonotype: Mismatch with germline at one junction end may stem from a read error. The chain is built from TRBV11-2 and TRBJ2-3; a possible D gene is TRBD1 (5 bases). Germline V CDR1 and CDR2: SGHAT, FQNNGV. CDR3 size: 14 residues. CDR3 DNA sequence: TGTGCCAACAGCTTACCATCGCAGGGAGATACGCAGTATTTT. This codes for CANSLPSQGDTQYF.

V is TRBV12-3 or TRBV12-4 and J is TRBJ1-3, with 7 bases aligning to TRBD1. This CDR3 is built from 16 residues. The junction had 13 bases not matched to a gene; V was cut back by 4 bases and J by 7 bases. CDR3 in amino acids: CASSSVLDRLGNTIYF. As DNA, the CDR3 is TGTGCCAGCAGTTCCGTATTGGACAGGCTTGGGAACACCATATATTTT.

In regard to this clonotype: Relative to the germline gene, one junction end is altered; a read error may explain this. This chain connects TRBV5-1 to TRBJ1-1, with D maybe TRBD1 (5 bases). Per germline, CDR1 SGHRS and CDR2 YFSETQ. This CDR3 has 16 residues. DNA of the CDR3: TGCGCCTGCAGCGTCCGTGGGGAGGGGATGAACTCTGAAGCTTTCTTT. Translation: CACSVRGEGMNSEAFF.

As concerns this clonotype: A read error is possible here, since a much larger clone lies one base away. The chain uses TRBV10-2 and TRBJ2-3; tentative D call: TRBD2 (6 bases). Looked up from germline, CDR1 is WSHSY and CDR2 is SAAADI. CDR3 length: 15 residues. CDR3 in DNA: TGCGCCAGCAGTGAGTCGAATTTCGGGAGAGATATGCAGTATTTT. Translated, it gives CASSESNFGRDMQYF.